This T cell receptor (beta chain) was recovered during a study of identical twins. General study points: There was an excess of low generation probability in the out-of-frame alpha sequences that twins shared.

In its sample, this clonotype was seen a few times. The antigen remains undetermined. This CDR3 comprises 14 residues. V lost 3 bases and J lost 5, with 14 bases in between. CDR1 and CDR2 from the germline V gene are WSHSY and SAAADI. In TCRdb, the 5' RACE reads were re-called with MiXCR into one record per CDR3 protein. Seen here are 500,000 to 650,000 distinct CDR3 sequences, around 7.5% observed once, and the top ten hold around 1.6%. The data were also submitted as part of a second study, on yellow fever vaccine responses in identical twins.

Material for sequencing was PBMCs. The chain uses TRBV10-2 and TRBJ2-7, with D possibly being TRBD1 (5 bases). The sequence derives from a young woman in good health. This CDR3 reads CASSEQVASNEQYF. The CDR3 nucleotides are TGCGCCAGCAGTGAACAGGTCGCGTCGAACGAGCAGTACTTC.